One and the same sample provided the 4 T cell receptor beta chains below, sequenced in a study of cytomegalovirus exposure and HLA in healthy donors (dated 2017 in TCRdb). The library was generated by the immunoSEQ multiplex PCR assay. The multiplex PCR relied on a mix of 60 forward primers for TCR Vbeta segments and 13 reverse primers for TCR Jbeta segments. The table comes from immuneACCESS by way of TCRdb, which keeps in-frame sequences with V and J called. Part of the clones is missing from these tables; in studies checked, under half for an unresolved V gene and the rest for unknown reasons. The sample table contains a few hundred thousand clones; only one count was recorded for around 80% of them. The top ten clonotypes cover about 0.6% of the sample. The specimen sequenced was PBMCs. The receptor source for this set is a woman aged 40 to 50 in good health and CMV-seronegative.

CDR3 nucleotides: TGTGCCAGTAGTACTGGACAGGGCGGATGGAGTGAGGCTGAAGCTTTCTTT. Protein sequence: CASSTGQGGWSEAEAFF. The gene calls are TRBV19 and TRBJ1-1; 8 nucleotides agree with TRBD1. The CDR3 length is 17 residues. V shed 4 bases, J shed 6 bases, and the junction held 16 bases outside the gene matches. Germline V lookup: CDR1 LNHDA, CDR2 SQIVND (reference sequence).

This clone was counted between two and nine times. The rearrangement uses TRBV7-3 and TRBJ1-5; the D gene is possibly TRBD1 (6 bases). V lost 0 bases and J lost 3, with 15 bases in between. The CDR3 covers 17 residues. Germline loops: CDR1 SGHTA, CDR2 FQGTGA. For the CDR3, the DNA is TGTGCCAGCAGCTTAACGGATCCCGACAGGTACAATCAGCCCCAGCATTTT. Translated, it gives CASSLTDPDRYNQPQHF.

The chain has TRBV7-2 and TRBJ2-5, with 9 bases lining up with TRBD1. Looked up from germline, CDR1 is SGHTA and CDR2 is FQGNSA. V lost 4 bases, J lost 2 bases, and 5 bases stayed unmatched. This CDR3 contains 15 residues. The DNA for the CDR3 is TGTGCCAGCAGCTGGCCGGGACAGGGTCAAGAGACCCAGTACTTC. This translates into CASSWPGQGQETQYF.

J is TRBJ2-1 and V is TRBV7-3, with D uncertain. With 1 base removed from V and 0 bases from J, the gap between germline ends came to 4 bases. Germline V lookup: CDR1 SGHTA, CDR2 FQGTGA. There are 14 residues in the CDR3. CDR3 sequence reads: CASSLSSSYNEQFF. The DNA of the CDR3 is TGTGCCAGCAGCTTAAGTAGCTCCTACAATGAGCAGTTCTTC.